In its sample, the clone carrying this TCR beta chain was seen a few times. Its antigen is still unknown. The record originates from a study of identical twins. Study-wide results and caveats: Conclusions leaned on cross-sectional statistical analysis and did not track the same donors over time.

Trimming cost V 6 bases and J 0 bases, with 12 bases left between them. This CDR3 contains 15 residues. cDNA carried unique molecular identifiers, and a universal primer site was added by template switching. TCRdb reanalysed the 5' RACE reads using MiXCR and keeps one entry per CDR3 protein. The repertoire holds more than 650,000 distinct CDR3 sequences, with approximately 6.1% as singletons. This chain links TRBV12-3 or TRBV12-4 with TRBJ1-5; a possible D gene is TRBD1 (5 bases). Sequenced input: naive T cells sorted from blood. This receptor was taken from a man aged 18 to 35 in good health. CDR3 residues: CASSPAGFSNQPQHF. CDR3 coding DNA: TGTGCCAGCAGCCCCGCAGGGTTTAGCAATCAGCCCCAGCATTTT.